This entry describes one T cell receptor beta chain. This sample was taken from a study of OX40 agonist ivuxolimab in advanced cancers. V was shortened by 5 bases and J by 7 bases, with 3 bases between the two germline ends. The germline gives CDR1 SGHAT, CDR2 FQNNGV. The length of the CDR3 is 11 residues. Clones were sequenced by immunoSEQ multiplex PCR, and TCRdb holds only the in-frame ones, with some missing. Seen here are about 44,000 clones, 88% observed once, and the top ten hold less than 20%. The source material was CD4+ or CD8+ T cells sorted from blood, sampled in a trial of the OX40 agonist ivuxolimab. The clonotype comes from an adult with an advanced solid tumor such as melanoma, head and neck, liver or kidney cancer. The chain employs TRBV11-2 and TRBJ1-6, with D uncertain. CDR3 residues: CASSLNSPLHF. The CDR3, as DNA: TGTGCCAGCAGCCTCAATTCACCCCTCCACTTT.